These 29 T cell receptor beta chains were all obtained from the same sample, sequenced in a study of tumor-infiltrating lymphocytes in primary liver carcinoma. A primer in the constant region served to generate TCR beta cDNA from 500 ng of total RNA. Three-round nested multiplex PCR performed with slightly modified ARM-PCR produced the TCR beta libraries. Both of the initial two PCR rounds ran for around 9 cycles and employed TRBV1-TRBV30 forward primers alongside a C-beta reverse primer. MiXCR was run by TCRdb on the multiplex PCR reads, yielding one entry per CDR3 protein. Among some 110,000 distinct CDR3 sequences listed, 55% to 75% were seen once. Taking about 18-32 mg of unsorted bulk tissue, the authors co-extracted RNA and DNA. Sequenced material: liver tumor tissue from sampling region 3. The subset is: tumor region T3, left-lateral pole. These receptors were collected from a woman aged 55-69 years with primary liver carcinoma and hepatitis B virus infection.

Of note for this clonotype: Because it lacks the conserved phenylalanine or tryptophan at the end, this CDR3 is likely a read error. CDR3 DNA: TGTGCCAGCAGATACAGCGGGAGGGCCCCCGGGGAGCTGTTTGTT. Its protein is CASRYSGRAPGELFV. The chain is built from TRBV12-3 or TRBV12-4 and TRBJ2-2, with TRBD2 matching over 10 bases. This CDR3 has 15 amino acids. V lost 6 bases to trimming and J lost 6 bases; unmatched junction nucleotides: 7.

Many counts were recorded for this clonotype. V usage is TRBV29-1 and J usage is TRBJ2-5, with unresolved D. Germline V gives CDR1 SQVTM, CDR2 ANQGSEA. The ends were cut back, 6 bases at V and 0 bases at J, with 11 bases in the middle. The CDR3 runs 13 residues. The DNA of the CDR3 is TGCAGCGTCTATAGCCCAAACCAAGAGACCCAGTACTTC. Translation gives CSVYSPNQETQYF.

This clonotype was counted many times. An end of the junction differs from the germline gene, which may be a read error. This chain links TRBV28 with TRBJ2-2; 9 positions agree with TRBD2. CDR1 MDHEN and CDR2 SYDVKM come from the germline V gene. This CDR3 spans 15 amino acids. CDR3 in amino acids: CASTLGAGGTVELFF. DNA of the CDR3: TGTGCCAGCACACTGGGGGCGGGAGGGACCGTGGAGCTGTTTTTT. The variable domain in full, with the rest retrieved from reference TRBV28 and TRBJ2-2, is DVKVTQSSRYLVKRTGEKVFLECVQDMDHENMFWYRQDPGLGLRLIYFSYDVKMKEKGDIPEGYSVSREKKERFSLILESASTNQTSMYLCASTLGAGGTVELFFGEGSRLTVL.

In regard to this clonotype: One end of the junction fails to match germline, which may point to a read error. The CDR3 DNA is TGCAGCGTGAACCAGGGACTAGTGGGAGTGTTATACAAGCAGTACTTT. It encodes CSVNQGLVGVLYKQYF. The V and J genes are TRBV29-1 and TRBJ2-7, with 8 bases identical to TRBD2. CDR1 and CDR2 (germline): SQVTM, ANQGSEA. The CDR3 covers 16 residues.

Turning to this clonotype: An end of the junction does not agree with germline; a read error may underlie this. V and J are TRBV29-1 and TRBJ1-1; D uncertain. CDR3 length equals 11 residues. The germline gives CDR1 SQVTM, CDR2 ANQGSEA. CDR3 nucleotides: TGTAGCGTAGCCACCGATGCTATCGCTCTCTTT. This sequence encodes CSVATDAIALF.

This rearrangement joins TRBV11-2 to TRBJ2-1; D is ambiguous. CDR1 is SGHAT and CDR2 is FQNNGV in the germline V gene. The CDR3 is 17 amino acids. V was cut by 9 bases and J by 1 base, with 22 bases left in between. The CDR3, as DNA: TGTGCCAGTAGTTCCGGCCTCGGATTAGCTTCCTACAATGAGCAGTTCTTC. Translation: CASSSGLGLASYNEQFF.

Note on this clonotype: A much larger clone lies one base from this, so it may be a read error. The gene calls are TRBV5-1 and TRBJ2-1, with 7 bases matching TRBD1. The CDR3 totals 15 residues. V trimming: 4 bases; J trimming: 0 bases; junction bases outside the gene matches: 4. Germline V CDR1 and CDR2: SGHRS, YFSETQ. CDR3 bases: TGCGCCAGCAGCAGACAGGGTAGCTCCTACAATGAGCAGTTCTTC. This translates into CASSRQGSSYNEQFF.

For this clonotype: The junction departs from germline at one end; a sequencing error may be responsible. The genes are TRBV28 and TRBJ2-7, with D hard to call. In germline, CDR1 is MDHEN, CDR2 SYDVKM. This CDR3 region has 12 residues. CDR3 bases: TGTGCCAGCAGCCCGGCCAGGTACGATCAGTACTTC. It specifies CASSPARYDQYF. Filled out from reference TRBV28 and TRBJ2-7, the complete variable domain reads DVKVTQSSRYLVKRTGEKVFLECVQDMDHENMFWYRQDPGLGLRLIYFSYDVKMKEKGDIPEGYSVSREKKERFSLILESASTNQTSMYLCASSPARYDQYFGPGTRLTVT.

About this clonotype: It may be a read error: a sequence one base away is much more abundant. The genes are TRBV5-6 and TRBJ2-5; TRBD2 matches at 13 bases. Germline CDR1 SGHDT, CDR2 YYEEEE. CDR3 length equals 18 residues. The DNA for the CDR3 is TGTACCAGCAGCTCCTGGACTAGCGGGAGCGGCGGGAGAGAGACCCAGTACTTC. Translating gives CTSSSWTSGSGGRETQYF.

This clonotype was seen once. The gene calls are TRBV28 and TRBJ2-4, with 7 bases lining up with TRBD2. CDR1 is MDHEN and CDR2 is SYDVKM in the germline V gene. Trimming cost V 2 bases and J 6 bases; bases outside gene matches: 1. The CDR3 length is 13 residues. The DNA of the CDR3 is TGTGCCAGCAGTTTAGGGACTATAAACATTCAGTACTTC. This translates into CASSLGTINIQYF.

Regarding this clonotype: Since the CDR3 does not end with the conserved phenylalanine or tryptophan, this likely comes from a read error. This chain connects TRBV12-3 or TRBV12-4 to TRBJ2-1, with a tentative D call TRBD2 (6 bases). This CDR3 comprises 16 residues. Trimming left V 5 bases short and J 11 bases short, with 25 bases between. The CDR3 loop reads CASSQTMTSVVRQQFL. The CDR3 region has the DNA TGTGCCAGCAGTCAAACCATGACTAGTGTGGTTCGCCAGCAGTTCCTC.

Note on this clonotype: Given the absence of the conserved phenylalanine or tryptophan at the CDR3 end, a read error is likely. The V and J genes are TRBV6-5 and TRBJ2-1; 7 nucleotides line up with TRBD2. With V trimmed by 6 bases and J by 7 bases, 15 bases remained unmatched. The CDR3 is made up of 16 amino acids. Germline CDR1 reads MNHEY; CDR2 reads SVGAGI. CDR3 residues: CASSREVAGAWNEQFI. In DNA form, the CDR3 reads TGTGCCAGCAGCCGTGAAGTGGCGGGAGCTTGGAATGAGCAGTTCATC.

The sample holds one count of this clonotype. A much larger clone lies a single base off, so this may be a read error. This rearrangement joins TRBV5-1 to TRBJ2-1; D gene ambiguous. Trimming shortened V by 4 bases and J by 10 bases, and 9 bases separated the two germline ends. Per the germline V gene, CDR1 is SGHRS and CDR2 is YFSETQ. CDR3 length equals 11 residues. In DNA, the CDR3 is TGCGCCAGCAGCCGCTCCTACGAGCAGTTCTTC. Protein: CASSRSYEQFF.

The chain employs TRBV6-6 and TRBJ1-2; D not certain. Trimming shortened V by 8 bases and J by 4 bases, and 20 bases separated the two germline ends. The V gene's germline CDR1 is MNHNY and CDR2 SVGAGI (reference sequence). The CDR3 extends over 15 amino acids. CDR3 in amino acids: CASDHRPRDGYGYTF. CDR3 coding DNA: TGTGCCAGCGACCACAGACCCCGAGACGGCTATGGCTACACCTTC.

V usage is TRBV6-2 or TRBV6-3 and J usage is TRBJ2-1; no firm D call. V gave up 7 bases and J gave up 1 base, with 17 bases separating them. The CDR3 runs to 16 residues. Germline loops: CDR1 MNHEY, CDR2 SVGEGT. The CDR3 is CASTDVLSLSYNEQFF. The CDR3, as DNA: TGTGCCAGCACTGACGTCTTGAGTCTTTCCTACAATGAGCAGTTCTTC.

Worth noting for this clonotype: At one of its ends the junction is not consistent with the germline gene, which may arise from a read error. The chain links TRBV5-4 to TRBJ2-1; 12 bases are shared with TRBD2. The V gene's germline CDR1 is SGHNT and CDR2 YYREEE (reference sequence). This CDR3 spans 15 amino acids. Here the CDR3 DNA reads TGTGCCAGTAGCCCTGGACTAGCGGGAAACAATGAGCAGTTATTC. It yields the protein CASSPGLAGNNEQLF.

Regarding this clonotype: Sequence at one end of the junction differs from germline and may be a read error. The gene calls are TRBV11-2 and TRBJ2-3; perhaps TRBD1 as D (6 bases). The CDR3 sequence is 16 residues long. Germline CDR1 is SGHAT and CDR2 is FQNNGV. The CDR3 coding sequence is TGTCCCAGCAGCACAGGACAGAGTAGTCGTTCAGATACGCAGTATTTT. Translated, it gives CPSSTGQSSRSDTQYF.

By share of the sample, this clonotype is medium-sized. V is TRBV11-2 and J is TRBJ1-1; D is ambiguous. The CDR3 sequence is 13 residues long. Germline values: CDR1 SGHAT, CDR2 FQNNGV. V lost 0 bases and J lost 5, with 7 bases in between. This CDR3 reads CASSLEAATEAFF. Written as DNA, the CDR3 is TGTGCCAGCAGCTTAGAGGCAGCGACTGAAGCTTTCTTT. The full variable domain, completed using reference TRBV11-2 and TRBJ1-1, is EAGVAQSPRYKIIEKRQSVAFWCNPISGHATLYWYQQILGQGPKLLIQFQNNGVVDDSQLPKDRFSAERLKGVDSTLKIQPAKLEDSAVYLCASSLEAATEAFFGQGTRLTVV.

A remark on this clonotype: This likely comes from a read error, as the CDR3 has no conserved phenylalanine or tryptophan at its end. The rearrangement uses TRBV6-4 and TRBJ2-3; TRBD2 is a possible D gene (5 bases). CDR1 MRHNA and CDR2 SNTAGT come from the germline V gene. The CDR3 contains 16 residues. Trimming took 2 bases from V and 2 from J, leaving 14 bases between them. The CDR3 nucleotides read TGTGCCAGCAGTGACGTAGTGGGAGTGTCCACAGATACGCAGTATCTT. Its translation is CASSDVVGVSTDTQYL.

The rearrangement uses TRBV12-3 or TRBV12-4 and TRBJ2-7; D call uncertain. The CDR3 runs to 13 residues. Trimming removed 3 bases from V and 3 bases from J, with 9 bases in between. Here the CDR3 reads CASSFGQCYEQYF. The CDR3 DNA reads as TGTGCCAGCAGTTTCGGCCAATGCTACGAGCAGTACTTC.

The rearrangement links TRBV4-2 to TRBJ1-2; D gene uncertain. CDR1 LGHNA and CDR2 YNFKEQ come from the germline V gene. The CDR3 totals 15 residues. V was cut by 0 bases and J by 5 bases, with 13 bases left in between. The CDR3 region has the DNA TGTGCCAGCAGCCAAGATCTGTCGGAGCAGTATGGCTACACCTTC. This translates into CASSQDLSEQYGYTF.

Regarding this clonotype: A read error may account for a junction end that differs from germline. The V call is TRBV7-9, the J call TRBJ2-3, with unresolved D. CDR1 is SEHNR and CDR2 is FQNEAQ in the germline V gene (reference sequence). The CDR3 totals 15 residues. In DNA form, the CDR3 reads TGTGTCAGCAGCTTAACCCTACCCAGCACAGATACGCAGTATTTT. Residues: CVSSLTLPSTDTQYF.

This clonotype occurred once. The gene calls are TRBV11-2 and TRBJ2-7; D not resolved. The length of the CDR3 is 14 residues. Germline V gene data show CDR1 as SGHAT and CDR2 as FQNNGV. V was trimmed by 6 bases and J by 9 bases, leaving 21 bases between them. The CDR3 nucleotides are TGTGCCAGCAGTCTTACAAATCCCCGGGTCAGGCAGTACTTC. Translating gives CASSLTNPRVRQYF.

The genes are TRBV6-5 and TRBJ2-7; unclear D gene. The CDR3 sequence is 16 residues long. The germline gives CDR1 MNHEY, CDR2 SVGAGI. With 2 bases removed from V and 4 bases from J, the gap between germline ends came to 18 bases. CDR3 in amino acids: CASSYRLGLSSYEQYF. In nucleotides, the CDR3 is TGTGCCAGCAGTTACCGGCTTGGGCTCAGCTCATACGAGCAGTACTTC.

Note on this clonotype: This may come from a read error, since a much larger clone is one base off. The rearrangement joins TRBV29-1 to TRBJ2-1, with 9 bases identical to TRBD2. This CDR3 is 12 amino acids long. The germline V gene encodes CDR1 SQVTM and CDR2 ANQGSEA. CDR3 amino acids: CSVTSGYNEQVF. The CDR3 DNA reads TGCAGCGTTACTAGCGGGTACAATGAGCAGGTCTTC.

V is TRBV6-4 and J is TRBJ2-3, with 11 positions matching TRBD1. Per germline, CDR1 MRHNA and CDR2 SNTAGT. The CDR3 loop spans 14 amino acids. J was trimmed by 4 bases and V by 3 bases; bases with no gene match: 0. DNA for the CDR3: TGTGCCAGCAGTGAGGGACAGGGGGCAGATACGCAGTATTTT. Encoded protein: CASSEGQGADTQYF.

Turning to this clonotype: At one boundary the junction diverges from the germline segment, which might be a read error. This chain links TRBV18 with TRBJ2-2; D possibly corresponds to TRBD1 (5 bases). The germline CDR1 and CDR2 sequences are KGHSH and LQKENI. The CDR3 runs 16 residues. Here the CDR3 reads CASSPPSRANIGELFF. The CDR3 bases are TGTGCCAGCTCACCACCTAGCAGGGCGAACATCGGGGAGCTGTTTTTT.

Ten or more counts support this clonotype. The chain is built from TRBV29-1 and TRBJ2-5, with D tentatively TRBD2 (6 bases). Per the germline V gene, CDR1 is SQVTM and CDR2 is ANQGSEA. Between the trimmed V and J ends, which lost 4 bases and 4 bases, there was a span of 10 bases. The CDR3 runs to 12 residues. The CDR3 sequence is CSVARDLETQYF. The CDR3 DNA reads TGCAGCGTTGCCCGGGACTTAGAGACCCAGTACTTC.

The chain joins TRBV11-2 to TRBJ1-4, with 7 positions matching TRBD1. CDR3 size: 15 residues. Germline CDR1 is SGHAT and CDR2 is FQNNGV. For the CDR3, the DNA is TGTACCAACAGCCCAGTGAAGGGGGCCTTAGAAAAACTGTTTTTT. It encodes CTNSPVKGALEKLFF.